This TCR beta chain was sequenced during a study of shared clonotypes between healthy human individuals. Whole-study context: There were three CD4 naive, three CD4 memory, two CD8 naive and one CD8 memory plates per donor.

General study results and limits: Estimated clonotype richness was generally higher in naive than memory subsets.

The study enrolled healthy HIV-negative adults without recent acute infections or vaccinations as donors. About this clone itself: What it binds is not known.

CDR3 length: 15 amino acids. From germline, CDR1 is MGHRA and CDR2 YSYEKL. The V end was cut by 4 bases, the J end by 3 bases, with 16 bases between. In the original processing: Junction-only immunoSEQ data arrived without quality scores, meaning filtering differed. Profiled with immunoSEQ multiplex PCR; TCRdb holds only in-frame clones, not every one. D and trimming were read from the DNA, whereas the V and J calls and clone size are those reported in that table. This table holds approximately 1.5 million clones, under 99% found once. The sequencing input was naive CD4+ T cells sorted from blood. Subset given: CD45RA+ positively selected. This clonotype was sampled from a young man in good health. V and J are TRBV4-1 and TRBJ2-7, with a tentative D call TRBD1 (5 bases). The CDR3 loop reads CASSPLGQGLYEQYF. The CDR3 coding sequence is TGCGCCAGCAGCCCCCTTGGGCAGGGTCTCTACGAGCAGTACTTC.